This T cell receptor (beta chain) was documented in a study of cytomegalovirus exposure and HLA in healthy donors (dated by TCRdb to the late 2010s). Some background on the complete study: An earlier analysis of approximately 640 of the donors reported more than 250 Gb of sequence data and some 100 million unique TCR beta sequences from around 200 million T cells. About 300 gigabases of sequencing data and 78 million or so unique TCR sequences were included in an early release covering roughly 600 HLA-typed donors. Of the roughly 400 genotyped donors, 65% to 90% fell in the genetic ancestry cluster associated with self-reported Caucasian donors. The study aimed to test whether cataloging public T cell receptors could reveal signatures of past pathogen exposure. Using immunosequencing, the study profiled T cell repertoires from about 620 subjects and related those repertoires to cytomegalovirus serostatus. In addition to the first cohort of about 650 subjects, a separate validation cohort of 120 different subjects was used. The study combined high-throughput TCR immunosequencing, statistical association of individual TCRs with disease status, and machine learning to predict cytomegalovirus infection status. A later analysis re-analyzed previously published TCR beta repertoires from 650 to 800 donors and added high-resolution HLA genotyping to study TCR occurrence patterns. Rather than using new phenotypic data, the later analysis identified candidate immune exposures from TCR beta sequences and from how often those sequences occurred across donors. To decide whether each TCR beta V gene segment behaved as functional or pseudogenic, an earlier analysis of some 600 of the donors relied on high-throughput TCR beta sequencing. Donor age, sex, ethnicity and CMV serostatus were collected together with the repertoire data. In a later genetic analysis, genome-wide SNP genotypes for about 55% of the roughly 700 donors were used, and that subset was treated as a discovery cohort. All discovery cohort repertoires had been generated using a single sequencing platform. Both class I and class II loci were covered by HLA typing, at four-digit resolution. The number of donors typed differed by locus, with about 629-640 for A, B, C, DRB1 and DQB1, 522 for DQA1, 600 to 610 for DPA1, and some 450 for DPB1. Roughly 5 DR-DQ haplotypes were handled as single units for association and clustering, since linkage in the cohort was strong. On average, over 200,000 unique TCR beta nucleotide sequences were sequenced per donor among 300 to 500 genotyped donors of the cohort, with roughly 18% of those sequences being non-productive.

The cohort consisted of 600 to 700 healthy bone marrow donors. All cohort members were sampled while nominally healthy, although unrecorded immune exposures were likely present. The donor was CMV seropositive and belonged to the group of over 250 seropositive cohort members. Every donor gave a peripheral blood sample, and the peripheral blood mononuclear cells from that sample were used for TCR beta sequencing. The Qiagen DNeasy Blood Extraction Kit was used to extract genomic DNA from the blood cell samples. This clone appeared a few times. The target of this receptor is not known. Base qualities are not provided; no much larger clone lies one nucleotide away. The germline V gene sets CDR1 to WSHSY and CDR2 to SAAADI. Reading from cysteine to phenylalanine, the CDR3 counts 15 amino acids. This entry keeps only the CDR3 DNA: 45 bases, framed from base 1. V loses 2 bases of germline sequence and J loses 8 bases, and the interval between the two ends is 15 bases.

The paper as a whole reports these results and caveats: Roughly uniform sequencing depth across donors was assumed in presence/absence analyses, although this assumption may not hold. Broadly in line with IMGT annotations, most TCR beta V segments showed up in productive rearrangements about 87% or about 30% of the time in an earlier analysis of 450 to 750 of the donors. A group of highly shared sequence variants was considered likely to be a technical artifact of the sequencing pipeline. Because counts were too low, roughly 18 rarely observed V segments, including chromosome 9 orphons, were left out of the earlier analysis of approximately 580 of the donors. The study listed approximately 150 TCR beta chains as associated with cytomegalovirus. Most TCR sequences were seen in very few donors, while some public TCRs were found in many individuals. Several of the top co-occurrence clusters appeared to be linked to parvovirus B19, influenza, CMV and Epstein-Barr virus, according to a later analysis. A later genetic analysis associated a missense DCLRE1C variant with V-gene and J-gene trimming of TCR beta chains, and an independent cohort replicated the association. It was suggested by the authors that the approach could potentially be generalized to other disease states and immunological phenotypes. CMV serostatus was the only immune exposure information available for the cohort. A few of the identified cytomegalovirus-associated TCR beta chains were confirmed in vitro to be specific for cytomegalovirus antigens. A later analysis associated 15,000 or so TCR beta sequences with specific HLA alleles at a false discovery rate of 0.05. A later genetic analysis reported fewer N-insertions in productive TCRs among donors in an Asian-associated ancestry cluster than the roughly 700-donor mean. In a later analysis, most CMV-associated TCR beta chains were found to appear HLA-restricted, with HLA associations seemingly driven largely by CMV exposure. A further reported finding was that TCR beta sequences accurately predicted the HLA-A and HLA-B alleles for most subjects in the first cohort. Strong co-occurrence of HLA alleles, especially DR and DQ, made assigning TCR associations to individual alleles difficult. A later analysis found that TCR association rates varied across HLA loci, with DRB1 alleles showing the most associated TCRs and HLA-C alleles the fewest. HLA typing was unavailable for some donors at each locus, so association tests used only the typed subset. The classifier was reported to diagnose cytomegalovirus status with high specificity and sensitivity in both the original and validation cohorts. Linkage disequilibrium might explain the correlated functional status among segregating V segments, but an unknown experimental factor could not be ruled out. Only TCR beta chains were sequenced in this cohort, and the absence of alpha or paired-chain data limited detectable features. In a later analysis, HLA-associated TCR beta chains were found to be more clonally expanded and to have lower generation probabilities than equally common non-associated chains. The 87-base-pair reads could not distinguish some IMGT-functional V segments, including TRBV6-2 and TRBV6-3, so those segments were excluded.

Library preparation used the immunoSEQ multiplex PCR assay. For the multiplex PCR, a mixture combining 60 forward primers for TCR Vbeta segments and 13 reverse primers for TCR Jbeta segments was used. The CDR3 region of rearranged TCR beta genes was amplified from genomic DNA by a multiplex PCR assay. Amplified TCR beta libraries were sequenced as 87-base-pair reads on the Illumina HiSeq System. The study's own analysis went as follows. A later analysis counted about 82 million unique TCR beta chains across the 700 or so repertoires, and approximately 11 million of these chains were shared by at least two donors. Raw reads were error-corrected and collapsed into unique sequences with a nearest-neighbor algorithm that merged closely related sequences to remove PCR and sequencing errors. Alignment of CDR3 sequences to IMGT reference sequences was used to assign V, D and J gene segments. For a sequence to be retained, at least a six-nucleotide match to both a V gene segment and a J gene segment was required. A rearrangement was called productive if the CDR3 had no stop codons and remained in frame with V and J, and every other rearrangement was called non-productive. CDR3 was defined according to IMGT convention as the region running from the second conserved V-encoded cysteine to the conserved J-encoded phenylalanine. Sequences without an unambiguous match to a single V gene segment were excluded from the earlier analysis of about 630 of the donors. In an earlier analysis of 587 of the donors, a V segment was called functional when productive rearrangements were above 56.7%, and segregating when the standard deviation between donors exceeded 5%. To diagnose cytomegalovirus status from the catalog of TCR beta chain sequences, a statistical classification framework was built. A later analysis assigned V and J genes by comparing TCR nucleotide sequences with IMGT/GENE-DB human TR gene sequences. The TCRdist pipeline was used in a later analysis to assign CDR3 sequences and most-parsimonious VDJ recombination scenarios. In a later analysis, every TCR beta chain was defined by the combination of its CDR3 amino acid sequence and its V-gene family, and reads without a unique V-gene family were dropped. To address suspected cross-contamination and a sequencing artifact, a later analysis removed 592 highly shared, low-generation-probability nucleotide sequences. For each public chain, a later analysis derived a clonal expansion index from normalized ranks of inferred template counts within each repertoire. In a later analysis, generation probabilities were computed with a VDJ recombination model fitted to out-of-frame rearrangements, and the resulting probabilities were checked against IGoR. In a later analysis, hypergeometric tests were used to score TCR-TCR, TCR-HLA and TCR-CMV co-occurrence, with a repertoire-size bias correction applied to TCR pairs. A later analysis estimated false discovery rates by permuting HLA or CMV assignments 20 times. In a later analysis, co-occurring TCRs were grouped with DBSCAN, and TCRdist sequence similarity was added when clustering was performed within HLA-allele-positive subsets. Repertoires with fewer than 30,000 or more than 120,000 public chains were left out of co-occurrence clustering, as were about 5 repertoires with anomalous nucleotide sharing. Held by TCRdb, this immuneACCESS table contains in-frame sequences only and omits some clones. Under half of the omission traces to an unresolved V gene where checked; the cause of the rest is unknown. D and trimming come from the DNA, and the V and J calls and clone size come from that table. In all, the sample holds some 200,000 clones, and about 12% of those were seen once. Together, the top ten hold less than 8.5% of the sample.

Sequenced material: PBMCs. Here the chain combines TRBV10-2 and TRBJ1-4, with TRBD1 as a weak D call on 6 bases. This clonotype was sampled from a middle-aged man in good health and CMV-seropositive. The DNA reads TGCGCCAGCAGTGAGCCGGGGGGGGCGGAGGAAAAACTGTTTTTT. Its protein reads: CASSEPGGAEEKLFF.